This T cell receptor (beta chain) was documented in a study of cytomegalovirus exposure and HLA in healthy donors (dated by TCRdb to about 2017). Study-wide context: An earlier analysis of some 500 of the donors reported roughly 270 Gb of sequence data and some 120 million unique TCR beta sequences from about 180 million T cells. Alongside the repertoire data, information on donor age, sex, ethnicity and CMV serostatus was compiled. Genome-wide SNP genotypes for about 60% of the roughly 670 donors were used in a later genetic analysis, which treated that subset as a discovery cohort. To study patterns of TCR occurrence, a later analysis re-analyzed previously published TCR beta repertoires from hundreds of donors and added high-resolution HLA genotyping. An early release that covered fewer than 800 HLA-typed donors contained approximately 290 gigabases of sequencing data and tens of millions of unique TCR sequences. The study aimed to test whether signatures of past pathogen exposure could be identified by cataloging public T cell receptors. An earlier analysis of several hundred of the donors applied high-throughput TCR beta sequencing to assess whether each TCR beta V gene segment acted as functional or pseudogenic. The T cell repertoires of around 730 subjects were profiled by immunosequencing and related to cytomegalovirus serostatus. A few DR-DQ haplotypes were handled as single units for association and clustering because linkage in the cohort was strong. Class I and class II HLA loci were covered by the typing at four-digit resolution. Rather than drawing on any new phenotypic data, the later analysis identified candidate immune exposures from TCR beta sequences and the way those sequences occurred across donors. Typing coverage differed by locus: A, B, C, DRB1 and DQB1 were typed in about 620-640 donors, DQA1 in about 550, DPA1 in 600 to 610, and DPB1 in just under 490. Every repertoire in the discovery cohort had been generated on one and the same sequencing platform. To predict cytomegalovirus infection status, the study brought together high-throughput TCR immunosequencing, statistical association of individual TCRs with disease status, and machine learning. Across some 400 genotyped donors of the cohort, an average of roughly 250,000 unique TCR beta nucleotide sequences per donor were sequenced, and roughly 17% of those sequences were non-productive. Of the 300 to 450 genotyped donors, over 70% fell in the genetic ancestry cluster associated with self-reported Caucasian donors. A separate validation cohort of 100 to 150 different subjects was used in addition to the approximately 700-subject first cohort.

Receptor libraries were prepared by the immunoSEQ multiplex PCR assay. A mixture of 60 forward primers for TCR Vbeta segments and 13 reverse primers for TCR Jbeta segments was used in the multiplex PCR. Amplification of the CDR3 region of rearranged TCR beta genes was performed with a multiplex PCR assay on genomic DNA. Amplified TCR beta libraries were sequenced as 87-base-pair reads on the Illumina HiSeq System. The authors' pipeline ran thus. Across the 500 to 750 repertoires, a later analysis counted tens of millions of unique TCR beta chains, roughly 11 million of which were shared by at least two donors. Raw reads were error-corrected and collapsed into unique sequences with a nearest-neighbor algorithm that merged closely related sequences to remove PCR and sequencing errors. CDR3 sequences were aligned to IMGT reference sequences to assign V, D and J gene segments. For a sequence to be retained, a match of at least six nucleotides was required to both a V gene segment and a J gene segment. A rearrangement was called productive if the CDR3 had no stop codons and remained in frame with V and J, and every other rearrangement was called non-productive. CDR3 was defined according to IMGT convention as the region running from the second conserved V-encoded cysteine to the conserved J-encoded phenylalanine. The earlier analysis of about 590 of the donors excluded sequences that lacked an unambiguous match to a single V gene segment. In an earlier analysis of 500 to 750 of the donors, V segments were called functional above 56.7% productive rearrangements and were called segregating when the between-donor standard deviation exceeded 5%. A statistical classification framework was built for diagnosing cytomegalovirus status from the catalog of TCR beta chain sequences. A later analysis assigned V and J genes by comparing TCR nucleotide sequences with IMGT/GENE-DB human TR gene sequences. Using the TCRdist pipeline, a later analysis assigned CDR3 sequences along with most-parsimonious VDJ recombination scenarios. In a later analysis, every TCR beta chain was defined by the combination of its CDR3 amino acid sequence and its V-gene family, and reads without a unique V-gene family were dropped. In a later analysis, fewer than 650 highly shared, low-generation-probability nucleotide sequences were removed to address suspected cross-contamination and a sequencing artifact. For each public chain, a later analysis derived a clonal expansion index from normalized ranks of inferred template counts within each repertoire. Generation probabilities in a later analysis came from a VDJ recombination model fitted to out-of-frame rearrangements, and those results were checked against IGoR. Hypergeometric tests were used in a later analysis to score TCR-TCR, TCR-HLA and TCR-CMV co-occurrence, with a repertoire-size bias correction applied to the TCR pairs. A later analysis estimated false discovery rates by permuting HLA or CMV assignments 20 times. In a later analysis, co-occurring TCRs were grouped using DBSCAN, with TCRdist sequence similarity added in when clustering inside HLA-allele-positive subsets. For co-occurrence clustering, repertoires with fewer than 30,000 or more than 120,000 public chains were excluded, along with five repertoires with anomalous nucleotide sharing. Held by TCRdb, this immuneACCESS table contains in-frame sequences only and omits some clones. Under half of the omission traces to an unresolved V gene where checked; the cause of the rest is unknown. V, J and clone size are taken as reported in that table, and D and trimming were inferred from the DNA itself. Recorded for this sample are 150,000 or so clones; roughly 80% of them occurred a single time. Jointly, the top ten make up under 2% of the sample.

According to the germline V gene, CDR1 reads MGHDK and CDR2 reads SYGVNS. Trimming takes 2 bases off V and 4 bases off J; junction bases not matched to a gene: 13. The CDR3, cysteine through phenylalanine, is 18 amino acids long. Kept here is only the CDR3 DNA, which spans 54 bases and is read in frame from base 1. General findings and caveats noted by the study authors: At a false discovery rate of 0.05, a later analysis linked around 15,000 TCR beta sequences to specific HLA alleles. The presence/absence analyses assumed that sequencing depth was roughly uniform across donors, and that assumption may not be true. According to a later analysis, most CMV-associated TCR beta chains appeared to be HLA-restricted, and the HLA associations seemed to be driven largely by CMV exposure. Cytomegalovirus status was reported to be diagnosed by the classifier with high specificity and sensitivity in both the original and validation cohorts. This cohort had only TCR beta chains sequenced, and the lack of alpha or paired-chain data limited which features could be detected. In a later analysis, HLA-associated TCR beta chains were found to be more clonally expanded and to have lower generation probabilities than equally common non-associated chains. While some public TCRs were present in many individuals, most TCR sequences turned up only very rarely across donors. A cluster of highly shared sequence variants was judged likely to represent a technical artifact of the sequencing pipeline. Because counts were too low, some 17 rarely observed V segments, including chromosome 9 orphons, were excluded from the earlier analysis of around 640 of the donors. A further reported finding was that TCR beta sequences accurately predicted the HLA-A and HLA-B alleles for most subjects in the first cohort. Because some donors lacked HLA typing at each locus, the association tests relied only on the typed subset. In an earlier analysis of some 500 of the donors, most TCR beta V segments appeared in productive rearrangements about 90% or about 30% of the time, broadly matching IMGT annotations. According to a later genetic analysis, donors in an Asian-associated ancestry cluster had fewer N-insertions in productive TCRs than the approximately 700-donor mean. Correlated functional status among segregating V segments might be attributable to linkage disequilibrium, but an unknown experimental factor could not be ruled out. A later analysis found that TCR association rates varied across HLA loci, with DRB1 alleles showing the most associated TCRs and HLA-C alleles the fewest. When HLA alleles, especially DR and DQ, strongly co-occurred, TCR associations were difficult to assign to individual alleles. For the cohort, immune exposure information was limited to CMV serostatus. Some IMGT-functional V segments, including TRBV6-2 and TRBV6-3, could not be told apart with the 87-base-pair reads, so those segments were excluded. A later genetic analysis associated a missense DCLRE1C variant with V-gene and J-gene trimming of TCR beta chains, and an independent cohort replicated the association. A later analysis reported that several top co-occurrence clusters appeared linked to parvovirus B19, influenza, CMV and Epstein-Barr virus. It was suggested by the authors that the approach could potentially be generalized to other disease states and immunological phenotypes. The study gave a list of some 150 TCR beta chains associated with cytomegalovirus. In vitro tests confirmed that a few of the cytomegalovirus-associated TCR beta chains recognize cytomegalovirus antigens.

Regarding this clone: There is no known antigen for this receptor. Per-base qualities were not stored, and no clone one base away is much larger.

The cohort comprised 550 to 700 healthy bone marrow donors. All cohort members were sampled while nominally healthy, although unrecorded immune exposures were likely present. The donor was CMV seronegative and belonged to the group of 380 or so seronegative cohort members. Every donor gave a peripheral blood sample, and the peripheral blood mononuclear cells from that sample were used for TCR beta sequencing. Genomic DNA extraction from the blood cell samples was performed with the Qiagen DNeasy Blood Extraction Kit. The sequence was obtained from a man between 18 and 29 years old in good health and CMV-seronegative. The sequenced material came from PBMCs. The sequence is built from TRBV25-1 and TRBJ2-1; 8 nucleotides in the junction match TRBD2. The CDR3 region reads CASSERRSSGATYNEQFF. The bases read TGTGCCAGCAGTGAACGCAGGAGTAGCGGGGCTACATACAATGAGCAGTTCTTC.